Listed here are 23 T cell receptor beta chains from one sample, sequenced in a study of CD8 T cells in ankylosing spondylitis. Study results and limitations: Characteristic of ankylosing spondylitis blood, it appeared, was a TCR beta motif comprising about eight highly homologous variants.

TCRdb fed the 5' RACE reads into MiXCR, producing one record per CDR3 protein. The sample holds 100,000 to 150,000 distinct CDR3 sequences, 17% seen once. Their recognized antigens are unknown. The sample consisted of blood, either unsorted or a sorted T cell fraction (not recorded which). Source of these receptors: a male donor with ankylosing spondylitis.

The chain uses TRBV11-1 and TRBJ2-6; D call uncertain. The CDR3 has 18 residues. Per the germline V gene, CDR1 is SGHAT and CDR2 is FQDESV (reference sequence). The V gene lost 5 bases and the J gene lost 0 bases, with 17 bases spanning the gap. The CDR3 here is CASSPPRSVPSGANVLTF. The CDR3 nucleotides read TGTGCCAGCAGCCCCCCCCGATCGGTACCCTCTGGGGCCAACGTCCTGACTTTC.

In its sample, this clonotype was seen a few times. CDR3 nucleotides: TGTGCCAGCAGCTTTCCCGGGTCCCCCTACGAGCAGTACTTC. This codes for CASSFPGSPYEQYF. The chain combines TRBV9 with TRBJ2-7; D gene uncertain. There are 14 residues in the CDR3. Germline values: CDR1 SGDLS, CDR2 YYNGEE. V was shortened by 4 bases and J by 2 bases, with 13 bases between the two germline ends.

This clonotype was seen a few times. The chain combines TRBV5-1 with TRBJ2-7; no reliable D call. Germline V lookup: CDR1 SGHRS, CDR2 YFSETQ. Trimming removed 0 bases at V and 4 bases at J, with 26 bases between. The CDR3 contains 19 residues. In DNA, the CDR3 is TGCGCCAGCAGCTTGGCCGCGGTCTTGGGTCACAACGTGGTATACGAGCAGTACTTC. Its protein product is CASSLAAVLGHNVVYEQYF.

This clonotype was counted only a few times. The chain couples TRBV25-1 to TRBJ2-1; 7 bases are shared with TRBD2. CDR1 is MGHDK, CDR2 SYGVNS, per germline. The CDR3 consists of 16 residues. V dropped 1 base and J dropped 5; count of bases not matched to a gene: 8. The CDR3 is CASSESWRGKDNEQFF. CDR3 sequence (DNA): TGTGCCAGCAGTGAATCTTGGCGGGGGAAAGACAATGAGCAGTTCTTC.

The chain links TRBV14 to TRBJ2-1, with 8 bases fitting TRBD2. Per the germline V gene, CDR1 is SGHDN and CDR2 is FVKESK. Germline trimming cut 5 bases from V and 4 bases from J; bases unmatched to any gene: 10. The CDR3 sequence is 16 residues long. CDR3 amino acids: CASSSVAGRGYNEQFF. Written as DNA, the CDR3 is TGTGCCAGCAGCTCCGTAGCGGGAAGGGGGTACAATGAGCAGTTCTTC. The variable domain in full, with the rest retrieved from reference TRBV14 and TRBJ2-1, is EAGVTQFPSHSVIEKGQTVTLRCDPISGHDNLYWYRRVMGKEIKFLLHFVKESKQDESGMPNNRFLAERTGGTYSTLKVQPAELEDSGVYFCASSSVAGRGYNEQFFGPGTRLTVL.

V usage is TRBV28 and J usage is TRBJ1-2; D gene ambiguous. Trimming took 3 bases from V and 8 from J, leaving 13 bases between them. The germline gives CDR1 MDHEN, CDR2 SYDVKM. The CDR3 loop spans 13 amino acids. The CDR3 here is CASSLGTNSGYTF. As DNA, the CDR3 is TGTGCCAGCAGTTTGGGAACGAATTCCGGCTACACCTTC.

The chain recombines TRBV28 with TRBJ2-3; 8 nucleotides line up with TRBD1. After removal of 5 bases from V and 0 bases from J, the junction contained 10 bases not matched to a gene. Germline V gives CDR1 MDHEN, CDR2 SYDVKM. There are 17 residues in the CDR3. The DNA of the CDR3 is TGTGCCAGCAGTCCAACCTACCAGGGGGCTAGCACAGATACGCAGTATTTT. Translated, it gives CASSPTYQGASTDTQYF.

This clonotype was recorded many times. This chain joins TRBV28 and TRBJ1-1; 7 bases are a match to TRBD1. This CDR3 is built from 14 residues. Per the germline V gene, CDR1 is MDHEN and CDR2 is SYDVKM. The junction had 4 bases not matched to a gene; V was cut back by 5 bases and J by 1 base. The CDR3 DNA follows: TGTGCCAGCAGTCCGGCAGGGGGGAACACTGAAGCTTTCTTT. Residues: CASSPAGGNTEAFF. The complete variable domain, with remaining parts taken from reference TRBV28 and TRBJ1-1, reads DVKVTQSSRYLVKRTGEKVFLECVQDMDHENMFWYRQDPGLGLRLIYFSYDVKMKEKGDIPEGYSVSREKKERFSLILESASTNQTSMYLCASSPAGGNTEAFFGQGTRLTVV.

This clonotype was recorded a few times. J is TRBJ2-2 and V is TRBV6-4; the D is unclear. The CDR3 extends over 14 amino acids. Germline V gene data show CDR1 as MRHNA and CDR2 as SNTAGT. V was cut by 0 bases and J by 3 bases, with 5 bases left in between. The CDR3 loop is CASSDSSDTGELFF. The CDR3 DNA reads as TGTGCCAGCAGTGACTCGAGCGACACCGGGGAGCTGTTTTTT.

This sequence joins TRBV27 and TRBJ2-1, with TRBD1 as a possible D gene (5 bases). There are 13 residues in the CDR3. The germline V gene has CDR1 MNHEY and CDR2 SMNVEV (reference sequence). Trimming stripped 7 bases from V and 2 bases from J, with 9 bases between. CDR3 sequence: CASNQGTYNEQFF. The CDR3 nucleotides are TGTGCCAGCAACCAGGGAACCTACAATGAGCAGTTCTTC.

This chain links TRBV4-1 with TRBJ1-1; D is unclear. Trimming took 2 bases from V and 7 from J, leaving 14 bases between them. The CDR3 consists of 14 residues. CDR1 and CDR2 (germline): MGHRA, YSYEKL. The DNA of the CDR3 is TGCGCCAGCAGCCAAATCCCCCCCGGGAATGAAGCTTTCTTT. Translating it yields CASSQIPPGNEAFF.

This clonotype was detected a few times. The chain uses TRBV28 and TRBJ1-1; tentatively, D is TRBD1 (6 bases). V shed 4 bases and J shed 0 bases, with 18 bases lying between them. The CDR3 length is 17 residues. The V gene's germline CDR1 is MDHEN and CDR2 SYDVKM. DNA for the CDR3: TGTGCCAGCAGTTGGGACATCCTCACAGGGATGAACACTGAAGCTTTCTTT. Amino acid sequence: CASSWDILTGMNTEAFF.

As for this clonotype: One end of the junction fails to match germline, which may point to a read error. This chain uses TRBV6-1 with TRBJ1-5; D is perhaps TRBD1 (6 bases). CDR1 is MNHNS, CDR2 SASEGT, per germline. The CDR3 has 11 residues. The CDR3 nucleotides read TGTGCCAGCAGTGCGCAGGGGACGGGAGTTTTT. Its protein product is CASSAQGTGVF.

The J gene is TRBJ2-2, the V gene TRBV9; a possible D gene is TRBD1 (5 bases). V was cut by 2 bases and J by 3 bases, with 14 bases left in between. CDR3 size: 16 residues. Per the germline V gene, CDR1 is SGDLS and CDR2 is YYNGEE. The CDR3 DNA is TGTGCCAGCAGCGTCAGTTCAGGGATTGACACCGGGGAGCTGTTTTTT. This encodes CASSVSSGIDTGELFF.

The chain joins TRBV20-1 to TRBJ2-7, with a weak D call TRBD1 (5 bases). The ends were cut back, 0 bases at V and 3 bases at J, with 9 bases in the middle. CDR3 length: 13 residues. Germline lookup yields CDR1 DFQATT and CDR2 SNEGSKA (reference sequence). The CDR3 is CSARDVDSYEQYF. Written as DNA, the CDR3 is TGCAGTGCTAGAGATGTTGACAGCTACGAGCAGTACTTC.

V and J are TRBV7-8 and TRBJ2-5, with 7 positions matching TRBD2. CDR1 is SGHVS and CDR2 is FQNEAQ in the germline V gene. V lost 8 bases and J lost 2; bases outside the gene matches: 8. This CDR3 region has 14 residues. The DNA for the CDR3 is TGTGCCAGCCTTCTGGCGGGAGCGCAAGAGACCCAGTACTTC. It encodes CASLLAGAQETQYF.

The V call is TRBV9, the J call TRBJ2-7, with 11 positions matching TRBD2. CDR3 length equals 15 residues. Trimming cost V 0 bases and J 5 bases; bases outside gene matches: 4. CDR1 is SGDLS, CDR2 YYNGEE, per germline. CDR3 amino acids: CASSVVLAGEDEQYF. The CDR3 bases are TGTGCCAGCAGCGTAGTACTAGCGGGAGAGGACGAGCAGTACTTC. Full variable domain (remainder filled in from reference TRBV9 and TRBJ2-7): DSGVTQTPKHLITATGQRVTLRCSPRSGDLSVYWYQQSLDQGLQFLIQYYNGEERAKGNILERFSAQQFPDLHSELNLSSLELGDSALYFCASSVVLAGEDEQYFGPGTRLTVT.

In this sample, this clonotype turned up a few times. The V and J genes are TRBV9 and TRBJ2-7; 9 bases are a match to TRBD2. The CDR3 has 17 amino acids. Trimming at V came to 4 bases and at J to 2 bases, leaving 13 bases not matched to a gene. Germline V lookup: CDR1 SGDLS, CDR2 YYNGEE. DNA for the CDR3: TGTGCCAGCAGCCTCACCGCCGGAGCGGGAGGACCCTACGAGCAGTACTTC. It yields the protein CASSLTAGAGGPYEQYF.

The chain links TRBV4-1 to TRBJ2-3; 13 positions agree with TRBD2. The CDR3 spans 19 residues. Trimming removed 0 bases from V and 2 bases from J; junction bases left unmatched: 8. Looked up from germline, CDR1 is MGHRA and CDR2 is YSYEKL. This chain's CDR3 is CASSQDQSGTSGDTDTQYF. The DNA for the CDR3 is TGCGCCAGCAGCCAAGATCAGTCGGGGACTAGCGGGGACACAGATACGCAGTATTTT.

The rearrangement uses TRBV5-5 and TRBJ1-5; TRBD1 aligns across 10 bases. Germline CDR1 is SGHKS and CDR2 is YYEKEE (reference sequence). The V and J ends lost 4 bases and 7 bases, in that order; junction bases with no gene match: 8. The CDR3 totals 15 residues. CDR3 in amino acids: CASSPGTGEGQPQHF. DNA of the CDR3: TGTGCCAGCAGCCCCGGGACAGGGGAAGGGCAGCCCCAGCATTTT.

This clonotype appeared a few times. The rearrangement links TRBV20-1 to TRBJ2-7; 8 bases are a match to TRBD1. With V trimmed by 6 bases and J by 2 bases, 3 bases remained unmatched. This CDR3 is 12 amino acids long. The V gene's germline CDR1 is DFQATT and CDR2 SNEGSKA (reference sequence). For the CDR3, the DNA is TGCAGTGCCACGGACAGGGCCTACGAGCAGTACTTC. It yields the protein CSATDRAYEQYF.

The V call is TRBV28, the J call TRBJ2-3; 7 positions match TRBD1. Trimming cost V 4 bases and J 0 bases; bases outside gene matches: 4. Per the germline V gene, CDR1 is MDHEN and CDR2 is SYDVKM. This CDR3 is 15 amino acids long. The CDR3 bases are TGTGCCAGCAGTTATACAGGGGATAGCACAGATACGCAGTATTTT. Amino acid sequence: CASSYTGDSTDTQYF.

The chain joins TRBV4-1 to TRBJ1-1; TRBD1 aligns across 9 bases. V trimming: 3 bases; J trimming: 5 bases; junction bases outside the gene matches: 7. This CDR3 comprises 15 residues. CDR1 is MGHRA and CDR2 is YSYEKL in the germline V gene. CDR3 nucleotide sequence: TGCGCCAGCAGCCACACCGGGACAGGGAGGACTGAAGCTTTCTTT. The encoded protein is CASSHTGTGRTEAFF.